This entry lists 27 T cell receptor beta chains sequenced from one sample in a study of CD8+ T cells in alopecia areata. Sequencing relied on a cDNA template that was reverse transcribed from extracted RNA. Repertoires were generated with immunoSEQ multiplex PCR, while TCRdb's copy carries only in-frame clones and drops some. The sample has fewer than 250,000 clones, about 60% seen once. Treatment denoted: oral pan-JAK inhibitor, 5-10 mg twice daily. The sample was CD4+ T cells sorted from blood, taken at week 4, from a patient treated with tofacitinib. These TCRs come from a human donor with alopecia areata.

This clone was detected a few times. The chain combines TRBV14 with TRBJ2-3; D may be TRBD2 (5 bases). Per germline, CDR1 SGHDN and CDR2 FVKESK. Trimming took off 0 bases at V and 2 bases at J, with 12 bases between the two ends. The CDR3 sequence is 16 residues long. CDR3 sequence reads: CASSQEGRGSTDTQYF. The DNA for the CDR3 is TGTGCCAGCAGCCAAGAAGGTCGCGGGTCCACAGATACGCAGTATTTT.

The CDR3 DNA sequence: TGTGCCAGCAGCGTAATCGGGACTAGTCTCGATGAGCAGTTCTTC. Its translation: CASSVIGTSLDEQFF. This chain connects TRBV7-2 to TRBJ2-1; 8 bases align to TRBD2. The CDR3 extends over 15 amino acids. The germline CDR1 and CDR2 sequences are SGHTA and FQGNSA. Trimming removed 5 bases from V and 8 bases from J; junction bases left unmatched: 11. Full variable domain (missing parts from reference TRBV7-2 and TRBJ2-1): GAGVSQSPSNKVTEKGKDVELRCDPISGHTALYWYRQSLGQGLEFLIYFQGNSAPDKSGLPSDRFSAERTGGSVSTLTIQRTQQEDSAVYLCASSVIGTSLDEQFFGPGTRLTVL.

The chain couples TRBV7-9 to TRBJ1-2; D remains unclear. With 5 bases removed from V and 4 bases from J, the gap between germline ends came to 17 bases. Per germline, CDR1 SEHNR and CDR2 FQNEAQ (reference sequence). This CDR3 spans 15 amino acids. The CDR3 region is CASSRTGEVGYGYTF. CDR3 in DNA: TGTGCCAGCAGCCGGACCGGGGAGGTCGGCTATGGCTACACCTTC.

This clone was picked up a small number of times. This chain connects TRBV9 to TRBJ2-7, with D tentatively TRBD2 (6 bases). Per the germline V gene, CDR1 is SGDLS and CDR2 is YYNGEE. V was clipped by 4 bases and J by 11 bases, with 22 bases between them. There are 14 residues in the CDR3. The CDR3 reads CASSPTAGHSVEYF. The CDR3 nucleotides read TGTGCCAGCAGCCCGACAGCGGGCCACTCGGTAGAGTACTTC.

This chain uses TRBV6-6 with TRBJ1-2, with no clear D. V shed 2 bases and J shed 3 bases, with 4 bases lying between them. Germline-derived CDR1 and CDR2 are MNHNY and SVGAGI (reference sequence). The CDR3 contains 12 residues. This CDR3 is CASSYGDYGYTF. The CDR3 nucleotides read TGTGCCAGCAGTTACGGCGACTATGGCTACACCTTC.

In this sample, this clone turned up a few times. V gene TRBV29-1 combines with J gene TRBJ2-7, with D perhaps TRBD2 (5 bases). Germline assignment: CDR1 SQVTM and CDR2 ANQGSEA. V lost 4 bases and J lost 5, with 9 bases in between. This CDR3 spans 11 amino acids. The CDR3 DNA sequence: TGCAGCGTTGCGGACGGGGACGAGCAGTACTTC. It translates to CSVADGDEQYF.

V and J are TRBV6-5 and TRBJ1-1, with a possible D match to TRBD1 (6 bases). The CDR3 covers 13 residues. Trimming took 6 bases from V and 1 from J, leaving 9 bases between them. Germline V gene lookup returns CDR1 MNHEY and CDR2 SVGAGI. The CDR3: CASRRQENTEAFF. CDR3 sequence (DNA): TGTGCCAGCAGACGACAGGAGAACACTGAAGCTTTCTTT.

This clone was recorded a few times. The chain uses TRBV29-1 and TRBJ1-2; D possibly corresponds to TRBD1 (6 bases). Germline CDR1 and CDR2: SQVTM and ANQGSEA. V lost 4 bases to trimming and J lost 1 base, with 13 bases between them. The CDR3 runs to 14 residues. The CDR3: CSVVQGQINYGYTF. The CDR3 nucleotides read TGCAGCGTTGTTCAGGGACAAATTAACTATGGCTACACCTTC.

Only a few counts were recorded for this clone. This chain links TRBV4-2 with TRBJ2-7; D gene uncertain. Trimming took 4 bases from V and 2 from J, leaving 12 bases between them. The germline V gene encodes CDR1 LGHNA and CDR2 YNFKEQ. This CDR3 spans 14 amino acids. CDR3 sequence reads: CASSPHTAPYEQYF. The CDR3 bases are TGTGCCAGCAGCCCACACACCGCCCCCTACGAGCAGTACTTC.

As DNA, the CDR3 is TGTGCCAGCAGCCAAGAGGTAGCAGATACGCAGTATTTT. It specifies CASSQEVADTQYF. The chain employs TRBV4-2 and TRBJ2-3; D uncertain. Germline assignment: CDR1 LGHNA and CDR2 YNFKEQ. V was pared by 0 bases and J by 4 bases, with 5 bases between. The CDR3 is 13 residues long.

The chain has TRBV5-1 and TRBJ2-5; 13 bases map to TRBD2. V shed 4 bases and J 0 bases; nucleotides not matched to a gene: 3. Germline V gene data show CDR1 as SGHRS and CDR2 as YFSETQ. This CDR3 spans 16 amino acids. The CDR3 is CASSPGLAGHQETQYF. The CDR3 DNA follows: TGCGCCAGCAGCCCGGGACTAGCGGGGCACCAAGAGACCCAGTACTTC. Complete variable domain (other parts from reference TRBV5-1 and TRBJ2-5): KAGVTQTPRYLIKTRGQQVTLSCSPISGHRSVSWYQQTPGQGLQFLFEYFSETQRNKGNFPGRFSGRQFSNSRSEMNVSTLELGDSALYLCASSPGLAGHQETQYFGPGTRLLVL.

The rearrangement uses TRBV5-1 and TRBJ1-1; no reliable D call. V was trimmed by 0 bases and J by 2 bases, leaving 8 bases between them. The CDR3 length is 14 residues. Germline CDR1 SGHRS, CDR2 YFSETQ. The CDR3 region has the DNA TGCGCCAGCAGCTTGGGGCTGGTTAACACTGAAGCTTTCTTT. It is translated as CASSLGLVNTEAFF.

This clone was seen only once. The chain links TRBV18 to TRBJ2-7; a weak D match, TRBD2 (5 bases). CDR1 is KGHSH and CDR2 is LQKENI in the germline V gene. CDR3 size: 13 residues. Trimming took 6 bases from V and 4 from J, leaving 13 bases between them. The CDR3 coding sequence is TGTGCCAGCTCGCCCGGGAACGAGTACGAGCAGTACTTC. Translating it yields CASSPGNEYEQYF.

The chain links TRBV30 to TRBJ1-2, with D possibly TRBD1 on 6 matching bases. The CDR3 contains 13 residues. Germline V gene data show CDR1 as GTSNPN and CDR2 as SVGIG (reference sequence). V gave up 0 bases and J gave up 6 bases, with 11 bases separating them. The CDR3, as DNA: TGTGCCTGGAGTGTACGACAGGAGGATGGCTACACCTTC. Translated: CAWSVRQEDGYTF.

The J gene is TRBJ2-5, the V gene TRBV7-2; perhaps TRBD1 as D (6 bases). The end of the DNA is better explained by TRBJ2-7, so the J call may be wrong. Germline CDR1 is SGHTA and CDR2 is FQGNSA. The length of the CDR3 is 14 residues. The CDR3 DNA is TGTGCCAGCAGCTTAAACAGGGCCTCCTACGAGCAGTACTTC. It encodes CASSLNRASYEQYF.

This clone was detected a few times. This chain connects TRBV29-1 to TRBJ2-1; D ambiguous. Trimming took off 4 bases at V and 5 bases at J, with 9 bases between the two ends. Germline lookup yields CDR1 SQVTM and CDR2 ANQGSEA. CDR3 length equals 12 residues. For the CDR3, the DNA is TGCAGCGTTGCTTCTAGGAACAATGAGCAGTTCTTC. This sequence encodes CSVASRNNEQFF.

V usage is TRBV5-1 and J usage is TRBJ2-2, with D possibly TRBD2 on 6 matching bases. Trimming removed 4 bases from V and 3 bases from J, with 10 bases in between. Germline-derived CDR1 and CDR2 are SGHRS and YFSETQ. The CDR3 spans 14 residues. CDR3 loop: CASSPTGDTGELFF. CDR3 DNA sequence: TGCGCCAGCAGCCCGACGGGGGACACCGGGGAGCTGTTTTTT.

The V and J genes are TRBV2 and TRBJ1-1; D remains unclear. The V end lost 4 bases, the J end lost 0 bases, and 9 bases lay between the germline ends. The CDR3 runs 14 residues. CDR1 is SNHLY and CDR2 is FYNNEI in the germline V gene. The CDR3 DNA sequence: TGTGCCAGCAGTGTAAGGCGGCTGAACACTGAAGCTTTCTTT. This translates into CASSVRRLNTEAFF.

There are a few counts of this clone. J is TRBJ1-5 and V is TRBV4-1; 8 positions match TRBD1. This CDR3 spans 16 amino acids. Germline V gene sequence: CDR1 MGHRA, CDR2 YSYEKL. Trimming took 4 bases from V and 3 from J; bases not matched to a gene: 8. The DNA for the CDR3 is TGCGCCAGCAGCCCTTGGGCAGGGGGCGTCAATCAGCCCCAGCATTTT. Its translation: CASSPWAGGVNQPQHF.

This chain uses TRBV28 with TRBJ2-1, with 7 positions matching TRBD2. Germline V CDR1 and CDR2: MDHEN, SYDVKM. The J segment lost 15 bases and the V segment lost 5 bases, leaving 10 bases of the junction unmatched. This CDR3 is built from 12 residues. The CDR3 DNA is TGTGCCAGCAGTCCGAGAATAGCGGGTCTGTTCTTC. Its translation: CASSPRIAGLFF.

This clone has ten or more counts. The genes are TRBV28 and TRBJ2-4; weak D call: TRBD1 (5 bases). Trimming removed 2 bases from V and 1 base from J, with 9 bases in between. This CDR3 is built from 15 residues. Germline-derived CDR1 and CDR2 are MDHEN and SYDVKM. CDR3 region: CASSLPAGAKNIQYF. DNA for the CDR3: TGTGCCAGCAGTTTACCCGCAGGGGCCAAAAACATTCAGTACTTC.

The rearrangement links TRBV30 to TRBJ2-2; D perhaps matches TRBD1 (5 bases). Per the germline V gene, CDR1 is GTSNPN and CDR2 is SVGIG (reference sequence). Trimming removed 2 bases at V and 7 bases at J, with 17 bases between. The CDR3 sequence is 15 residues long. The CDR3 DNA reads as TGTGCCTGGAGTTTCCAGGGCGGAAGGTTCGGGGAGCTGTTTTTT. Residues: CAWSFQGGRFGELFF.

This chain links TRBV4-3 with TRBJ2-5, with a possible D match to TRBD1 (5 bases). CDR1 is LGHNA and CDR2 is YSLEER in the germline V gene. V was cut by 4 bases and J by 2 bases, with 8 bases left in between. This CDR3 is 13 amino acids long. The CDR3 sequence is CASSRQWQETQYF. The CDR3 bases are TGCGCCAGCAGCCGACAGTGGCAAGAGACCCAGTACTTC.

The CDR3 protein is CSVLGTALNQPQHF. The CDR3 nucleotides read TGCAGCGTTTTGGGGACAGCGCTAAATCAGCCCCAGCATTTT. The V call is TRBV29-1, the J call TRBJ1-5, with TRBD1 identical over 7 bases. CDR1 and CDR2 from the germline V gene are SQVTM and ANQGSEA. The CDR3 length is 14 residues. The V gene end was trimmed by 5 bases and the J gene end by 4 bases; junction bases not matched to a gene: 8.

The V and J genes are TRBV6-6 and TRBJ2-4; D is ambiguous. The germline V gene has CDR1 MNHNY and CDR2 SVGAGI (reference sequence). This CDR3 spans 14 amino acids. The germline V and J ends were trimmed by 6 bases and 0 bases, with 9 bases remaining between them. The CDR3 DNA sequence: TGTGCCAGCAGCAAACCCTCAGCCAAAAACATTCAGTACTTC. As protein: CASSKPSAKNIQYF.

This clone was seen a few times. V and J are TRBV28 and TRBJ1-5; D is perhaps TRBD1 (5 bases). CDR3 length equals 12 residues. V lost 6 bases to trimming and J lost 2 bases, with 5 bases between them. In germline, CDR1 is MDHEN, CDR2 SYDVKM. The CDR3 DNA sequence: TGTGCCAGCAGACAGGGCAATCAGCCCCAGCATTTT. Translation: CASRQGNQPQHF.

This rearrangement joins TRBV29-1 to TRBJ2-7; either TRBD1 or TRBD2 may fit D (5 bases each). Germline V CDR1 and CDR2: SQVTM, ANQGSEA. CDR3 length equals 13 residues. V was trimmed by 7 bases and J by 7 bases, leaving 20 bases between them. Written as DNA, the CDR3 is TGCAGCGCCCGGGACGCCCTTATCGGGGAGCAGTACTTC. It translates to CSARDALIGEQYF.